These 25 T cell receptor beta chains share one sample of origin, sequenced in a study of yellow fever vaccine responses in identical twins. TCRdb re-called the RT-PCR reads with MiXCR, one entry per CDR3 protein. In the table there are about 19,000 distinct CDR3 sequences, under 75% of which are singletons. The input for sequencing was T cells from blood (PBMCs), unsorted or a sorted subset (not recorded which), taken before or after yellow fever vaccination (not recorded which). The source of these receptors is a woman between 18 and 29 years old who received the yellow fever vaccine.

The gene calls are TRBV20-1 and TRBJ1-6, with D hard to call. The CDR3 totals 14 residues. The V gene's germline CDR1 is DFQATT and CDR2 SNEGSKA (reference sequence). The germline V and J ends were trimmed by 3 bases and 2 bases, with 8 bases remaining between them. In DNA form, the CDR3 reads TGCAGTGCTAGGGAGGTTGCCTATAATTCACCCCTCCACTTT. Translated, it gives CSAREVAYNSPLHF.

This clonotype occurred once. This chain connects TRBV5-1 to TRBJ2-1; D remains ambiguous. Germline CDR1 reads SGHRS; CDR2 reads YFSETQ. This CDR3 region has 15 residues. Trimming stripped 0 bases from V and 2 bases from J, with 9 bases between. CDR3 bases: TGCGCCAGCAGCTTGGATGGGTCCACCTACAATGAGCAGTTCTTC. Translation gives CASSLDGSTYNEQFF.

This clonotype was seen a few times. The chain carries TRBV25-1 and TRBJ2-1; 8 bases align to TRBD1. The CDR3 has 18 amino acids. Germline V CDR1 and CDR2: MGHDK, SYGVNS. J lost 6 bases, V lost 0 bases, and 13 bases had no gene match. CDR3 region: CASSEYKGTGLTGNEQFF. The CDR3 bases are TGTGCCAGCAGTGAATATAAGGGGACAGGCCTGACGGGCAATGAGCAGTTCTTC.

This clonotype was observed a handful of times. The chain has TRBV28 and TRBJ2-2; D call uncertain. The germline V gene has CDR1 MDHEN and CDR2 SYDVKM. This CDR3 region has 12 residues. V was clipped by 5 bases and J by 10 bases, with 11 bases between them. This CDR3 reads CASSPKGKELFF. The CDR3 nucleotides read TGTGCCAGCAGTCCCAAGGGCAAGGAGCTGTTTTTT.

For this clonotype: With a much larger clone just one base away, this may be a read error. The chain combines TRBV11-2 with TRBJ2-3; D unclear. This CDR3 has 12 residues. Germline V gene sequence: CDR1 SGHAT, CDR2 FQNNGV. Trimming stripped 5 bases from V and 0 bases from J, with 3 bases between. CDR3: CASSISTDTQYF. Written as DNA, the CDR3 is TGTGCCAGCAGCATAAGCACAGATACGCAGTATTTT.

The chain carries TRBV12-3 or TRBV12-4 and TRBJ2-4; D perhaps matches TRBD1 (6 bases). This CDR3 has 15 amino acids. V gave up 3 bases and J gave up 0 bases, with 9 bases separating them. CDR3 sequence: CASSFGQLAKNIQYF. CDR3 in DNA: TGTGCCAGCAGTTTCGGACAGTTAGCCAAAAACATTCAGTACTTC.

The V and J genes are TRBV4-1 and TRBJ2-5; the match to TRBD2 covers 9 bases. Germline V gives CDR1 MGHRA, CDR2 YSYEKL. The CDR3 spans 17 residues. The V gene end was trimmed by 4 bases and the J gene end by 3 bases; junction bases not matched to a gene: 12. Written as DNA, the CDR3 is TGCGCCAGCAGCCCCAAGATAGCGGGGGTAATTAAAGAGACCCAGTACTTC. It specifies CASSPKIAGVIKETQYF.

This clonotype is classed as medium-sized (0.01 to 0.1%). The chain combines TRBV11-1 with TRBJ2-7, with TRBD1 matching over 8 bases. The CDR3 is 12 amino acids. V lost 5 bases and J lost 7; bases outside the gene matches: 4. From germline, CDR1 is SGHAT and CDR2 FQDESV (reference sequence). CDR3 sequence reads: CASSTRQGEQYF. The DNA of the CDR3 is TGTGCCAGCAGCACACGACAGGGGGAGCAGTACTTC. The entire variable domain, with the rest obtained from reference TRBV11-1 and TRBJ2-7, is as follows: EAEVAQSPRYKITEKSQAVAFWCDPISGHATLYWYRQILGQGPELLVQFQDESVVDDSQLPKDRFSAERLKGVDSTLKIQPAELGDSAMYLCASSTRQGEQYFGPGTRLTVT.

This sequence joins TRBV20-1 and TRBJ2-7; D is possibly TRBD1 (5 bases). This CDR3 spans 13 amino acids. Germline V gene data show CDR1 as DFQATT and CDR2 as SNEGSKA (reference sequence). Trimming left V 0 bases short and J 2 bases short, with 8 bases between. The CDR3 loop reads CSARDFRAYEQYF. The CDR3 DNA is TGCAGTGCTAGAGATTTCAGGGCCTACGAGCAGTACTTC.

CDR3 region: CASSVSGTSVTQYF. The CDR3 DNA sequence: TGTGCCAGCAGCGTTTCTGGGACTAGTGTAACCCAGTACTTC. The chain joins TRBV9 to TRBJ2-5; the match to TRBD2 covers 8 bases. The J segment lost 8 bases and the V segment lost 2 bases, leaving 8 bases of the junction unmatched. Germline assignment: CDR1 SGDLS and CDR2 YYNGEE. This CDR3 region has 14 residues.

The DNA for the CDR3 is TGCAGCGCCCCAGGACAGGACGAAGGCTACACCTTC. Translating gives CSAPGQDEGYTF. This sequence joins TRBV29-1 and TRBJ1-2; the match to TRBD1 covers 7 bases. This CDR3 has 12 amino acids. Germline trimming cut 7 bases from V and 8 bases from J; bases unmatched to any gene: 10. The V gene's germline CDR1 is SQVTM and CDR2 ANQGSEA.

A single count supports this clonotype. The chain uses TRBV5-6 and TRBJ2-4, with 7 bases identical to TRBD2. The CDR3 length is 14 residues. CDR1 is SGHDT, CDR2 YYEEEE, per germline. V gave up 0 bases and J gave up 8 bases; unmatched junction bases: 5. For the CDR3, the DNA is TGTGCCAGCAGCTTGGGGACTAGGATGGACATTCAGTACTTC. It translates to CASSLGTRMDIQYF. The whole variable domain, filled in from reference TRBV5-6 and TRBJ2-4, reads DAGVTQSPTHLIKTRGQQVTLRCSPKSGHDTVSWYQQALGQGPQFIFQYYEEEERQRGNFPDRFSGHQFPNYSSELNVNALLLGDSALYLCASSLGTRMDIQYFGAGTRLSVL.

V and J are TRBV6-1 and TRBJ1-1; the match to TRBD1 covers 8 bases. CDR1 and CDR2 from the germline V gene are MNHNS and SASEGT. V trimming: 8 bases; J trimming: 1 base; junction bases outside the gene matches: 0. CDR3 size: 12 residues. The CDR3 DNA sequence: TGTGCCAGCGACAGGGGGAACACTGAAGCTTTCTTT. As protein: CASDRGNTEAFF.

The CDR3 nucleotides read TGTGCCATCAGTGAGATGACAGGACCCTATGGCTACACCTTC. Its protein is CAISEMTGPYGYTF. The chain recombines TRBV10-3 with TRBJ1-2, with D possibly being TRBD1 (6 bases). The CDR3 runs to 14 residues. Trimming shortened V by 2 bases and J by 4 bases, and 11 bases separated the two germline ends. Per the germline V gene, CDR1 is ENHRY and CDR2 is SYGVKD.

This rearrangement joins TRBV20-1 to TRBJ2-3; 8 positions match TRBD2. Trimming took 8 bases from V and 0 from J; bases not matched to a gene: 10. Looked up from germline, CDR1 is DFQATT and CDR2 is SNEGSKA (reference sequence). The CDR3 is 15 amino acids. CDR3 coding DNA: TGCAGTACTCAAAGGGCTAGCGGGAGCACAGATACGCAGTATTTT. Translation gives CSTQRASGSTDTQYF.

V and J are TRBV12-3 or TRBV12-4 and TRBJ1-1; no firm D call. The germline V and J ends were trimmed by 3 bases and 8 bases, with 10 bases remaining between them. The CDR3 has 12 amino acids. CDR3 in DNA: TGTGCCAGCAGTTTCCCCTATGGGGAAGCTTTCTTT. It encodes CASSFPYGEAFF.

V gene TRBV5-4 combines with J gene TRBJ2-7; D remains ambiguous. Between the trimmed V and J ends, which lost 0 bases and 2 bases, there was a span of 6 bases. This CDR3 is 13 amino acids long. Germline CDR1 is SGHNT and CDR2 is YYREEE (reference sequence). The CDR3 protein is CASSLGVAYEQYF. The CDR3 DNA reads TGTGCCAGCAGCTTGGGAGTCGCCTACGAGCAGTACTTC.

J is TRBJ2-3 and V is TRBV13, with D possibly matching TRBD2 (7 bases). Trimming removed 9 bases from V and 0 bases from J, with 10 bases in between. The CDR3 covers 13 residues. Looked up from germline, CDR1 is PRHDT and CDR2 is FYEKMQ (reference sequence). The CDR3: CASGGASTDTQYF. CDR3 in DNA: TGTGCCAGTGGGGGGGCTAGCACAGATACGCAGTATTTT.

The chain has TRBV7-6 and TRBJ2-3; 9 bases fit TRBD2. Per germline, CDR1 SGHVS and CDR2 FNYEAQ. The CDR3 spans 17 residues. Trimming at V came to 1 base and at J to 3 bases, leaving 8 bases not matched to a gene. CDR3 region: CASSLGPSGVTTDTQYF. CDR3 nucleotides: TGTGCCAGCAGCTTAGGGCCTAGCGGGGTAACAACAGATACGCAGTATTTT.

The chain is built from TRBV2 and TRBJ2-3; the match to TRBD2 covers 10 bases. Trimming cost V 6 bases and J 5 bases; bases outside gene matches: 8. The CDR3 has 15 residues. Germline CDR1 reads SNHLY; CDR2 reads FYNNEI. Here the CDR3 reads CASRYLAGDRDTQYF. The CDR3 DNA reads as TGTGCCAGCAGATACCTAGCGGGAGACAGAGATACGCAGTATTTT.

This chain joins TRBV20-1 and TRBJ2-4; D remains ambiguous. The V gene's germline CDR1 is DFQATT and CDR2 SNEGSKA (reference sequence). Trimming shortened V by 5 bases and J by 7 bases, and 15 bases separated the two germline ends. The CDR3 covers 13 residues. The CDR3 region has the DNA TGCAGTGCTTATGAACCTAGAGGCAACATTCAGTACTTC. This gives the protein CSAYEPRGNIQYF.

The CDR3 DNA reads as TGTGCCATCTTGGGGGAGTACTTC. Translation: CAILGEYF. This chain links TRBV15 with TRBJ2-4; either TRBD1 or TRBD2 may fit D (5 bases each). Germline lookup yields CDR1 LNHNV and CDR2 YYDKDF (reference sequence). Trimming took 10 bases from V and 14 from J, leaving 9 bases between them. This CDR3 is 8 amino acids long.

This chain uses TRBV7-6 with TRBJ2-5; TRBD2 might be the D (6 bases). V lost 2 bases to trimming and J lost 3 bases, with 7 bases between them. The CDR3 covers 13 residues. CDR1 SGHVS and CDR2 FNYEAQ come from the germline V gene. CDR3 amino acids: CASSLTGEETQYF. In DNA form, the CDR3 reads TGTGCCAGCAGCTTAACGGGGGAAGAGACCCAGTACTTC.

The CDR3 bases are TGTGCCAGCAGCTGGGAGGGAGCTGAAGCTTTCTTT. Its translation: CASSWEGAEAFF. The chain recombines TRBV5-5 with TRBJ1-1; D gene uncertain. V was clipped by 3 bases and J by 6 bases, with 9 bases between them. Germline V gives CDR1 SGHKS, CDR2 YYEKEE (reference sequence). The CDR3 covers 12 residues.

The chain carries TRBV2 and TRBJ2-3; unclear D gene. Deletions cut 6 bases from V and 3 bases from J, with 13 bases between. The CDR3 runs 14 residues. Per the germline V gene, CDR1 is SNHLY and CDR2 is FYNNEI. CDR3 nucleotide sequence: TGTGCCAGCAGCCGAGACCAACCAACAGATACGCAGTATTTT. Translating it yields CASSRDQPTDTQYF.